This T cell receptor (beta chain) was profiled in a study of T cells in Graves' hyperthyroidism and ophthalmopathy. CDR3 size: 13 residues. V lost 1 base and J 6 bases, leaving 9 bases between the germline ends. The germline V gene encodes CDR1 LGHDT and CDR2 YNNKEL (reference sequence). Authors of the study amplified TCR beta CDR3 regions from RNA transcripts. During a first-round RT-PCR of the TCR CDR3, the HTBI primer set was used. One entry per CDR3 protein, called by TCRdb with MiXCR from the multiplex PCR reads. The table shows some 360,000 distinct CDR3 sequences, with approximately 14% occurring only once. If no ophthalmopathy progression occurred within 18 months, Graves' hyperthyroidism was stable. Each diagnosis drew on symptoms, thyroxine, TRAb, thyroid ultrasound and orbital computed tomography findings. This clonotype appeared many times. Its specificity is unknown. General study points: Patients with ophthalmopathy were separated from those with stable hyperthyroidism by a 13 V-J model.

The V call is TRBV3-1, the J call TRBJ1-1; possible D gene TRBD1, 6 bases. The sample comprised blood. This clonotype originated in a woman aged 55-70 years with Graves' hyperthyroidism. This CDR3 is CASSQVEGAEAFF. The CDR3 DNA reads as TGTGCCAGCAGCCAAGTGGAGGGGGCTGAAGCTTTCTTT.